What follows are 5 T cell receptor beta chains derived from one specimen sequenced in a study of blood T cell repertoires in COVID-19. This table comes from immunoSEQ multiplex PCR, and its TCRdb copy is limited to in-frame clones, with some not included. There are roughly 150,000 clones in the sample; 85% occur only once, and approximately 8.1% lies in the top ten. Material: peripheral blood. All receptors come from a woman of 80 years or more with COVID-19, enrolled during active disease.

The chain links TRBV20-1 to TRBJ1-4, with 9 nucleotides matching TRBD1. V lost 3 bases to trimming and J lost 5 bases; unmatched junction nucleotides: 4. The CDR3 contains 14 residues. Looked up from germline, CDR1 is DFQATT and CDR2 is SNEGSKA (reference sequence). CDR3: CSASTGTGNEKLFF. The CDR3 DNA is TGCAGTGCTAGTACCGGGACAGGGAATGAAAAACTGTTTTTT.

The chain combines TRBV13 with TRBJ2-5, with 11 bases lining up with TRBD2. Per the germline V gene, CDR1 is PRHDT and CDR2 is FYEKMQ (reference sequence). The V gene end was trimmed by 3 bases and the J gene end by 4 bases; junction bases not matched to a gene: 7. The CDR3 covers 16 residues. CDR3 nucleotides: TGTGCCAGCAGCTTTGGGGTTCTAGCGGGGGGAGAGACCCAGTACTTC. This codes for CASSFGVLAGGETQYF.

This clone was counted a few times. This rearrangement joins TRBV5-6 to TRBJ2-7, with D possibly TRBD1 on 6 matching bases. The CDR3 runs 12 residues. The V gene lost 4 bases and the J gene lost 7 bases, with 12 bases spanning the gap. Per the germline V gene, CDR1 is SGHDT and CDR2 is YYEEEE. The CDR3 sequence: CASSRDTGEQYF. Written as DNA, the CDR3 is TGTGCCAGCAGCCGGGACACTGGGGAGCAGTACTTC.

The CDR3 coding sequence is TGTGCCAGCAGTTCGGCGGGAGGGGATACGCAGTATTTT. It translates to CASSSAGGDTQYF. The chain couples TRBV28 to TRBJ2-3; 9 nucleotides agree with TRBD2. Germline V gene data show CDR1 as MDHEN and CDR2 as SYDVKM. The V segment lost 4 bases and the J segment 6 bases; nucleotides outside the gene matches: 2. This CDR3 has 13 amino acids.

The table lists this clone with a count of one. This rearrangement joins TRBV5-1 to TRBJ1-1; tentative D call: TRBD1 (6 bases). CDR3 size: 11 residues. Germline CDR1 is SGHRS and CDR2 is YFSETQ. V was trimmed by 6 bases and J by 5 bases, leaving 8 bases between them. CDR3 sequence: CASNTGTEAFF. The CDR3 DNA is TGCGCCAGCAATACAGGGACTGAAGCTTTCTTT.